Detailed here is one T cell receptor (beta chain). Its antigen is not yet known. Base quality data are lacking; no much larger clone is found one base away. This entry is derived from a study of cytomegalovirus exposure and HLA in healthy donors (dated by TCRdb to 2016 to 2017). Looking at the study overall: According to an earlier analysis of several hundred of the donors, some 170 million T cells yielded roughly 110 million unique TCR beta sequences and 250 to 350 Gb of sequence data. Donor age, sex, ethnicity and CMV serostatus were collected together with the repertoire data. The number of typed donors differed by locus: roughly 629-640 for A, B, C, DRB1 and DQB1; some 500 for DQA1; around 610 for DPA1; and roughly 470 for DPB1. Of the approximately 400 genotyped donors, over 70% fell in the genetic ancestry cluster associated with self-reported Caucasian donors. Both class I and class II loci were covered by HLA typing, at four-digit resolution. A later analysis re-analyzed previously published TCR beta repertoires from several hundred donors and added high-resolution HLA genotyping to study TCR occurrence patterns. Every discovery cohort repertoire had been produced on one sequencing platform. A later genetic analysis used genome-wide SNP genotypes for about three fifths of the 666 donors, treating that subset as a discovery cohort. Several DR-DQ haplotypes were handled as single units for association and clustering because linkage in the cohort was strong. On average, around 230,000 unique TCR beta nucleotide sequences were sequenced per donor among about 400 genotyped donors of the cohort, with roughly a sixth of those sequences being non-productive. High-throughput TCR immunosequencing, statistical association of individual TCRs with disease status, and machine learning were combined to predict cytomegalovirus infection status. Using immunosequencing, the study profiled T cell repertoires from 666 subjects and related those repertoires to cytomegalovirus serostatus. The aim of the study was to test whether cataloging public T cell receptors could identify signatures of past pathogen exposure. An earlier analysis of approximately 580 of the donors used high-throughput TCR beta sequencing to judge whether each TCR beta V gene segment behaved as functional or pseudogenic. A separate validation cohort of roughly 110 different subjects was used in addition to the approximately 670-subject first cohort. An early release that covered about 600 HLA-typed donors contained 300 to 350 gigabases of sequencing data and 85 million to 100 million unique TCR sequences. Rather than using new phenotypic data, the later analysis identified candidate immune exposures from TCR beta sequences and from how often those sequences occurred across donors. Points the paper makes about the study in general: An earlier analysis of approximately 540 of the donors showed that most TCR beta V segments appeared in productive rearrangements either about 87% or about 30% of the time, which broadly matched IMGT annotations. In a later analysis, TCR association rates were found to vary across HLA loci, with the most associated TCRs seen for DRB1 alleles and the fewest for HLA-C alleles. In the study, some 160 TCR beta chains were listed as associated with cytomegalovirus. Immune exposure information for the cohort was limited to CMV serostatus. A further reported finding was that TCR beta sequences accurately predicted the HLA-A and HLA-B alleles for most subjects in the first cohort. Because counts were too low, roughly 17 rarely observed V segments, including chromosome 9 orphons, were left out of the earlier analysis of about 620 of the donors. In a later analysis, around 17,000 TCR beta sequences were associated with specific HLA alleles at a false discovery rate of 0.05. A few of the identified cytomegalovirus-associated TCR beta chains were confirmed in vitro to be specific for cytomegalovirus antigens. The cohort was sequenced for TCR beta chains only, and without alpha or paired-chain data the features that could be detected were limited. In a later analysis, HLA-associated TCR beta chains showed more clonal expansion and lower generation probabilities than non-associated chains that were equally common. Strong co-occurrence of HLA alleles, especially DR and DQ, made assigning TCR associations to individual alleles difficult. The sequencing pipeline was judged likely to have produced a cluster of highly shared sequence variants as a technical artifact. Some IMGT-functional V segments, including TRBV6-2 and TRBV6-3, could not be distinguished by the 87-base-pair reads and were therefore excluded. Compared with the approximately 670-donor mean, donors in an Asian-associated ancestry cluster had fewer N-insertions in productive TCRs, according to a later genetic analysis. Linkage disequilibrium might explain the correlated functional status among segregating V segments, but an unknown experimental factor could not be excluded. HLA typing was unavailable for some donors at each locus, so association tests used only the typed subset. According to a later analysis, parvovirus B19, influenza, CMV and Epstein-Barr virus appeared linked to several top co-occurrence clusters. According to the authors, the approach could potentially be generalized to other disease states and immunological phenotypes. An association between a missense DCLRE1C variant and V-gene and J-gene trimming of TCR beta chains was found in a later genetic analysis and replicated in an independent cohort. The classifier was reported to diagnose cytomegalovirus status with high specificity and sensitivity in both the original cohort and the validation cohort. Most TCR sequences were seen in very few donors, while some public TCRs were found in many individuals. Sequencing depth was assumed to be roughly uniform across donors in the presence/absence analyses, though that assumption may not hold. A later analysis found that most CMV-associated TCR beta chains appeared HLA-restricted, with HLA associations seemingly driven largely by CMV exposure.

In total, around 600 healthy bone marrow donors made up the cohort. At the time of sampling, all cohort members were nominally healthy, though unrecorded immune exposures were likely present. The donor tested CMV seronegative, placing the donor among the 350 or so seronegative members of the cohort. Every donor gave a peripheral blood sample, and the peripheral blood mononuclear cells from that sample were used for TCR beta sequencing. The Qiagen DNeasy Blood Extraction Kit was used to extract genomic DNA from the blood cell samples. Spanning cysteine to phenylalanine, the CDR3 consists of 15 amino acids. CDR3 DNA is the only sequence kept; it has 45 bases, read in frame from the first base. Trimming costs V 0 bases and J 4 bases, and their ends lie 10 bases apart. Taken from the germline V gene, the CDR1 and CDR2 loops are SGDLS and YYNGEE. The library was made by the immunoSEQ multiplex PCR assay. A mixture of 60 forward primers for TCR Vbeta segments and 13 reverse primers for TCR Jbeta segments was used in the multiplex PCR. Amplification of the CDR3 region of rearranged TCR beta genes was performed with a multiplex PCR assay on genomic DNA. The Illumina HiSeq System was used to sequence the amplified TCR beta libraries as 87-base-pair reads. For the original study's pipeline: Across the roughly 670 repertoires, a later analysis counted 80 million or so unique TCR beta chains, roughly 11 million of which were shared by at least two donors. A nearest-neighbor algorithm error-corrected the raw reads and collapsed the reads into unique sequences, merging closely related sequences to remove PCR and sequencing errors. V, D and J gene segments were assigned by aligning CDR3 sequences to IMGT reference sequences. For a sequence to be retained, a match of at least six nucleotides to both a V gene segment and a J gene segment was required. A rearrangement was called productive if the CDR3 had no stop codons and remained in frame with V and J, and every other rearrangement was called non-productive. Following IMGT convention, CDR3 was defined as the stretch from the second conserved V-encoded cysteine up to the conserved J-encoded phenylalanine. The earlier analysis of around 640 of the donors excluded sequences that lacked an unambiguous match to a single V gene segment. An earlier analysis of a few hundred of the donors classified V segments as functional when productive rearrangements were above 56.7% and as segregating when the standard deviation between donors was above 5%. A statistical classification framework was built for diagnosing cytomegalovirus status from the catalog of TCR beta chain sequences. V and J gene assignment, in a later analysis, came from comparing TCR nucleotide sequences with IMGT/GENE-DB human TR gene sequences. The TCRdist pipeline was used in a later analysis to assign CDR3 sequences and most-parsimonious VDJ recombination scenarios. In a later analysis, each TCR beta chain was defined by its CDR3 amino acid sequence together with its V-gene family, and reads without a unique V-gene family were excluded. In a later analysis, some 600 highly shared, low-generation-probability nucleotide sequences were removed to address suspected cross-contamination and a sequencing artifact. In a later analysis, a clonal expansion index for each public chain was calculated from normalized within-repertoire ranks of inferred template counts. In a later analysis, generation probabilities were computed using a VDJ recombination model fitted to out-of-frame rearrangements, and the results were checked against IGoR. Hypergeometric tests were used in a later analysis to score TCR-TCR, TCR-HLA and TCR-CMV co-occurrence, with a repertoire-size bias correction applied to the TCR pairs. A later analysis estimated false discovery rates by permuting HLA or CMV assignments 20 times. A later analysis grouped co-occurring TCRs with DBSCAN, adding TCRdist sequence similarity when clustering within HLA-allele-positive subsets. Repertoires with fewer than 30,000 or more than 120,000 public chains, plus five repertoires with anomalous nucleotide sharing, were excluded from co-occurrence clustering. Entries here come from immuneACCESS through TCRdb and include only in-frame sequences with V and J called. Some clones fail to appear in such tables; in the studies checked, an unresolved V gene covers under half of the shortfall, and the cause of the remainder is unknown. V and J calls and clone size are given by that table; D and trimming were obtained from the DNA. The sample yields about 130,000 clones; over 60% were counted once. Together, the top ten hold 0.95% to 1.5% of the sample.

Material for sequencing was PBMCs. The chain is made from TRBV9 and TRBJ2-2, with TRBD1 perhaps the D gene, on 6 matching bases. The TCR comes from a female donor in good health and CMV-seronegative. The CDR3 reads CASSVVPGATGELFF. The nucleotide sequence is given as TGTGCCAGCAGCGTAGTCCCAGGGGCCACCGGGGAGCTGTTTTTT.